This TCR beta chain is drawn from a study of blood T cell repertoires in COVID-19. Profiled with immunoSEQ multiplex PCR; TCRdb holds only in-frame clones, not every one. The sample contains more than 300,000 clones, more than 70% of which appear only once. Seattle cases were enrolled at active infection and followed longitudinally. Looked up from germline, CDR1 is SGHVS and CDR2 is FQNEAQ. V dropped 5 bases and J dropped 7 bases, with 23 bases sitting between them. The CDR3 extends over 16 amino acids. The chain links TRBV7-8 to TRBJ1-2; TRBD1 might be the D (6 bases). The receptor comes from a woman in her twenties or thirties with COVID-19, enrolled during active disease. The sequencing input was peripheral blood. As DNA, the CDR3 is TGTGCCAGCAGCCCGGGCGTCGGGGGGCTCGCGGGTGGCTACACCTTC. Residues: CASSPGVGGLAGGYTF.